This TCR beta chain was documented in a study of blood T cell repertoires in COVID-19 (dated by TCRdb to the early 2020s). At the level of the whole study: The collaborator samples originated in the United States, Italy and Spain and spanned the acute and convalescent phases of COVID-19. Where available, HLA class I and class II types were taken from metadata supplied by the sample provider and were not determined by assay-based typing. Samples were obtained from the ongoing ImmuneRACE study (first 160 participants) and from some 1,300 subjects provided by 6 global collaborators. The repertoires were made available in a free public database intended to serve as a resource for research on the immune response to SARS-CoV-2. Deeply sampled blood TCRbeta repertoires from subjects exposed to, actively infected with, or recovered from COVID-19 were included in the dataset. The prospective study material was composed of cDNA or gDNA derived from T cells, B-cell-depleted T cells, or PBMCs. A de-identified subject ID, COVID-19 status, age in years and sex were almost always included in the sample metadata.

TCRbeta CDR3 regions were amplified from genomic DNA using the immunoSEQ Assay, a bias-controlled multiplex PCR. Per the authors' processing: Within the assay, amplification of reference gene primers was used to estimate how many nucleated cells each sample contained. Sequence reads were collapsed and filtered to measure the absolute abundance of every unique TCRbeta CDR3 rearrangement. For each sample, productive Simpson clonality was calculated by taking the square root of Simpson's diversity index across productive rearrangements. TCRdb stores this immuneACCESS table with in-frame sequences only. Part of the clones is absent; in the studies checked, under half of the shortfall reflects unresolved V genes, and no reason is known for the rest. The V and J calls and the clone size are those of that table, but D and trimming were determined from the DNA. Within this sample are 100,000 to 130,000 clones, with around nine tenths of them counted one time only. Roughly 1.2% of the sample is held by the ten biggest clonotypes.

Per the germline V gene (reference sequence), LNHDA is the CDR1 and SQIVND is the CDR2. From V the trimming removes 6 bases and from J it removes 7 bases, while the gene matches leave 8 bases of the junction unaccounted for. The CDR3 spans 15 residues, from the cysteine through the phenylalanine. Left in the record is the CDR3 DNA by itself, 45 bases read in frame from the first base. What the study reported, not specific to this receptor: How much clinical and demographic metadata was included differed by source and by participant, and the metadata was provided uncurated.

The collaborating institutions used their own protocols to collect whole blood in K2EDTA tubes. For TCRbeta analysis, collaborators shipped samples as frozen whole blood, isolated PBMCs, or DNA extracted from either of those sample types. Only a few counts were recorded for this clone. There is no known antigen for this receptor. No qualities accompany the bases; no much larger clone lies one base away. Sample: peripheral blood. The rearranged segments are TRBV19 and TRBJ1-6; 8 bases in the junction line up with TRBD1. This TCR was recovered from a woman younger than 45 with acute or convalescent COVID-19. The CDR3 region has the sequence CASSPDREGNSPLHF. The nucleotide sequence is TGTGCCAGTAGCCCGGACAGGGAAGGAAATTCACCCCTCCACTTT.